This T cell receptor (beta chain) came from a study of control samples from healthy donors and cancer patients. TCRdb keeps only in-frame clones here, not all; method: immunoSEQ multiplex PCR. The sample consists of about 100,000 clones, about 91% of them appearing once. Germline V gene lookup returns CDR1 MNHEY and CDR2 SVGAGI. The CDR3 covers 14 residues. V was clipped by 1 base and J by 7 bases, with 8 bases between them. V usage is TRBV6-5 and J usage is TRBJ1-6; a weak D match, TRBD1 (6 bases). The sample consisted of blood. This sequence originates from a young woman in good health. CDR3 loop: CASSYLGGNSPLHF. CDR3 nucleotides: TGTGCCAGCAGTTACTTAGGGGGGAATTCACCCCTCCACTTT.